The 13 T cell receptor beta chains given below trace back to one sample, sequenced in a study of a mutant IDH1 vaccine in newly diagnosed glioma. The time point: baseline, week 1 (first vaccination visit). Specified treatment: pre-vaccination baseline after standard-of-care therapy. TCRdb's table, derived via immunoSEQ multiplex PCR, lists solely in-frame clones and lacks some. The data contain 99,000 or so clones, 80% to 90% of them singletons. This sample comprised PBMCs, obtained from a glioma patient treated with radiotherapy, temozolomide or both. All receptors derive from a woman between 45 and 60 years old with glioma.

The V call is TRBV5-1, the J call TRBJ2-2, with TRBD1 identical over 8 bases. The V gene end was trimmed by 4 bases and the J gene end by 4 bases; junction bases not matched to a gene: 6. The CDR3 loop spans 15 amino acids. Germline CDR1 is SGHRS and CDR2 is YFSETQ. The CDR3 sequence is CASSPGQGSTGELFF. The CDR3 nucleotides are TGCGCCAGCAGCCCCGGACAGGGCAGCACCGGGGAGCTGTTTTTT.

The chain couples TRBV7-3 to TRBJ2-3, with 10 bases that match TRBD2. Germline CDR1 is SGHTA and CDR2 is FQGTGA. This CDR3 comprises 17 residues. Trimming took 2 bases from V and 3 from J; bases not matched to a gene: 8. CDR3: CASSLSASGRATDTQYF. CDR3 in DNA: TGTGCCAGCAGCTTATCAGCGAGCGGGAGGGCAACAGATACGCAGTATTTT.

This clone was seen once. This rearrangement joins TRBV5-1 to TRBJ2-5; no clear D. Germline V CDR1 and CDR2: SGHRS, YFSETQ. This CDR3 is built from 14 residues. The V end lost 0 bases, the J end lost 2 bases, and 8 bases lay between the germline ends. The CDR3 coding sequence is TGCGCCAGCAGCTTGGTACAGCCTCAAGAGACCCAGTACTTC. Its translation is CASSLVQPQETQYF.

This clone was picked up a small number of times. This sequence joins TRBV2 and TRBJ2-5; TRBD1 agrees at 7 bases. Germline CDR1 and CDR2: SNHLY and FYNNEI. The CDR3 is 14 amino acids. V trimming: 7 bases; J trimming: 2 bases; junction bases outside the gene matches: 7. The CDR3 nucleotides read TGTGCCAGCAATCGACAGGGTGGACAAGAGACCCAGTACTTC. It specifies CASNRQGGQETQYF. Full variable domain (outside the CDR3, taken from reference TRBV2 and TRBJ2-5): EPEVTQTPSHQVTQMGQEVILRCVPISNHLYFYWYRQILGQKVEFLVSFYNNEISEKSEIFDDQFSVERPDGSNFTLKIRSTKLEDSAMYFCASNRQGGQETQYFGPGTRLLVL.

The V and J genes are TRBV27 and TRBJ2-7; weak D call: TRBD1 (6 bases). The CDR3 contains 15 residues. Deletions cut 5 bases from V and 2 bases from J, with 16 bases between. The V gene's germline CDR1 is MNHEY and CDR2 SMNVEV (reference sequence). This CDR3 is CASSIRGGQTYEQYF. DNA of the CDR3: TGTGCCAGCAGTATCCGGGGCGGACAGACCTACGAGCAGTACTTC.

The chain is built from TRBV2 and TRBJ1-1; 8 bases map to TRBD1. The CDR3 has 14 amino acids. Germline lookup yields CDR1 SNHLY and CDR2 FYNNEI. With 8 bases clipped from V and 1 base from J, the junction kept 6 bases outside the gene matches. The CDR3: CASHYQGANTEAFF. The CDR3 nucleotides are TGTGCCAGCCACTACCAGGGGGCGAACACTGAAGCTTTCTTT. The variable domain in full, with the rest retrieved from reference TRBV2 and TRBJ1-1, is EPEVTQTPSHQVTQMGQEVILRCVPISNHLYFYWYRQILGQKVEFLVSFYNNEISEKSEIFDDQFSVERPDGSNFTLKIRSTKLEDSAMYFCASHYQGANTEAFFGQGTRLTVV.

This clone was picked up one time. V and J are TRBV19 and TRBJ1-3; no clear D gene. V lost 6 bases and J lost 0, with 18 bases in between. Germline V lookup: CDR1 LNHDA, CDR2 SQIVND (reference sequence). The CDR3 contains 17 residues. This CDR3 is CASRQTSRIGSGNTIYF. The CDR3 DNA is TGTGCCAGTAGACAGACCTCGCGGATCGGCTCTGGAAACACCATATATTTT. The variable domain in full, completed from reference TRBV19 and TRBJ1-3, reads DGGITQSPKYLFRKEGQNVTLSCEQNLNHDAMYWYRQDPGQGLRLIYYSQIVNDFQKGDIAEGYSVSREKKESFPLTVTSAQKNPTAFYLCASRQTSRIGSGNTIYFGEGSWLTVV.

This clone was counted only a few times. The chain recombines TRBV29-1 with TRBJ1-1; 7 nucleotides line up with TRBD1. Trimming cost V 3 bases and J 1 base; bases outside gene matches: 8. The CDR3 length is 15 residues. Per germline, CDR1 SQVTM and CDR2 ANQGSEA. CDR3 bases: TGCAGCGTTGATAGTCAGGACAGGCGGAACACTGAAGCTTTCTTT. It translates to CSVDSQDRRNTEAFF.

The chain employs TRBV7-3 and TRBJ2-2, with D perhaps TRBD1 or TRBD2 (5 bases each). V shed 0 bases and J shed 7 bases, with 12 bases lying between them. This CDR3 contains 15 residues. Germline V lookup: CDR1 SGHTA, CDR2 FQGTGA. The CDR3 is CASSLTGPQDGELFF. The CDR3 DNA follows: TGTGCCAGCAGCTTAACGGGACCCCAGGACGGGGAGCTGTTTTTT.

A single count supports this clone. V usage is TRBV4-1 and J usage is TRBJ2-5, with TRBD2 identical over 9 bases. The CDR3 consists of 15 residues. V trimming: 4 bases; J trimming: 4 bases; junction bases outside the gene matches: 7. Germline V lookup: CDR1 MGHRA, CDR2 YSYEKL. The CDR3 spells CASSRSGRPGETQYF. DNA of the CDR3: TGCGCCAGCAGCCGGAGCGGGAGGCCGGGAGAGACCCAGTACTTC.

The chain employs TRBV30 and TRBJ1-6; D uncertain. The germline CDR1 and CDR2 sequences are GTSNPN and SVGIG (reference sequence). The CDR3 totals 14 residues. Trimming took 0 bases from V and 5 from J, leaving 8 bases between them. DNA for the CDR3: TGTGCCTGGAGTGTACAACAGAATAATTCACCCCTCCACTTT. Protein product: CAWSVQQNNSPLHF.

The chain is built from TRBV30 and TRBJ1-2; D may be TRBD1 (6 bases). The CDR3 runs to 14 residues. Germline V gene lookup returns CDR1 GTSNPN and CDR2 SVGIG (reference sequence). Trimming removed 2 bases at V and 2 bases at J, with 12 bases between. CDR3 bases: TGTGCCTGGAGTATAGGTACAGGGAACTATGGCTACACCTTC. It is translated as CAWSIGTGNYGYTF.

The chain joins TRBV27 to TRBJ2-2; D possibly corresponds to TRBD2 (6 bases). The V gene's germline CDR1 is MNHEY and CDR2 SMNVEV (reference sequence). The CDR3 is 17 amino acids. Trimming stripped 3 bases from V and 5 bases from J, with 19 bases between. CDR3 coding DNA: TGTGCCAGCAGTTTTCGGGTACTAGCCCTAGTAACCGGGGAGCTGTTTTTT. As protein: CASSFRVLALVTGELFF.